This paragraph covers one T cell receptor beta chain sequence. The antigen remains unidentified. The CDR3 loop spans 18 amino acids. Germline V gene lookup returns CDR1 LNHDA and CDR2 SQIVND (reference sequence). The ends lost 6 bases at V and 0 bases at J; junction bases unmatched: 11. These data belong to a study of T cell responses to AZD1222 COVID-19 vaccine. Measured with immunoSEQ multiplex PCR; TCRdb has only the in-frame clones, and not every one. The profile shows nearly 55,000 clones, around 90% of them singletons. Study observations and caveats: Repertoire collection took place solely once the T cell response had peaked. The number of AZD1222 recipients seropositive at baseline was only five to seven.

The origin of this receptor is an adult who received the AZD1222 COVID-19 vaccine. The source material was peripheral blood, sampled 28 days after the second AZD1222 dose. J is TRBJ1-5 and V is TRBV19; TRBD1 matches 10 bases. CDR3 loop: CASSRRGTGVDSNQPQHF. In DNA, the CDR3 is TGTGCCAGTAGCCGACGTGGGACAGGGGTGGATAGCAATCAGCCCCAGCATTTT. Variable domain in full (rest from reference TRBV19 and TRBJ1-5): DGGITQSPKYLFRKEGQNVTLSCEQNLNHDAMYWYRQDPGQGLRLIYYSQIVNDFQKGDIAEGYSVSREKKESFPLTVTSAQKNPTAFYLCASSRRGTGVDSNQPQHFGDGTRLSIL.